This T cell receptor (beta chain) was identified during a study of early T cells in non-severe SARS-CoV-2 infection (dated by TCRdb to about 2021). At the level of the whole study: Because TCR sequencing was done on bulk RNA from unsorted whole blood, the alpha and beta chains could not be paired. On the study overall, not on this receptor specifically: VDJdb matching was skewed toward anti-spike CD8 responses, so virus-specific expansions were likely underestimated and private and CD4 specificities were missed.

The library was produced with 5' RACE. Sequencing took place on a NextSeq 500. In the TCR library protocol, unique molecular identifiers were attached to individual cDNA molecules to correct for PCR bias and sequencing error. Both TCR alpha and beta chains were sequenced, and tight co-correlation was observed between alpha and beta sequence abundances in each sample. In the authors' own workflow: V gene, J gene and CDR3 annotation of TCR sequences was performed with Decombinator V4. TCRs were defined as expanded if a significant change between any two time points was detected under a Poisson model with p below 0.0001. TCR abundances were normalised to the total number of TCRs sequenced per sample and were expressed as counts per million. TRAV1-2 paired with TRAJ12, TRAJ20 or TRAJ33 defined MAIT TCRs, while TRAV10 paired with TRAJ18 defined iNKT TCRs. A search of VDJdb, accessed on 1 November 2021, was run for TCRs annotated to CMV, EBV and SARS-CoV-2, with TCRs annotated for multiple antigens excluded. The public reads were reprocessed in TCRdb via fastp at Q25 and MiXCR, keeping in-frame beta chains. One record per CDR3 amino acid sequence lists the most common genes and DNA. V and J calls and clone size were set by TCRdb, not the authors. Recorded for this sample are 75,000 to 100,000 distinct CDR3 sequences; 13% to 15% of them occurred a single time. The ten top clones hold over 6.5% of the sample.

Set within a cohort of healthcare workers in London, UK, this nested case-control study involved weekly PCR testing of nasopharyngeal swabs along with blood sampling. Healthcare workers were enrolled in the week of the UK lockdown, from 23 to 31 March 2020, and were followed every week for up to roughly 15 weeks. A few counts support this clonotype. What antigen it recognizes has not been identified. Base qualities are not at hand, and no much larger clone is one base apart. Trimming removed 0 bases from V and 12 bases from J, leaving 9 bases between the germline ends. Looking up the germline V gene (reference sequence) yields CDR1 SEHNR and CDR2 FQNEAQ. The CDR3 spans 12 residues, from the cysteine through the phenylalanine. CDR3 DNA only is kept here, 36 bases in frame from base 1.

The TCR originated in an adult who was a healthcare worker with PCR-confirmed SARS-CoV-2 infection or an uninfected control (not recorded which). Sequences were obtained from whole blood. Recombination joined TRBV7-9 with TRBJ2-1, with no confidently assigned D gene. This receptor has the CDR3 CASSLAEEGQFF. The DNA sequence follows: TGTGCCAGCAGCTTAGCTGAAGAAGGGCAGTTCTTC.